Shown below are 9 T cell receptor beta chains from a single sample sequenced in a study of glioma-infiltrating T cells. TCR alpha and beta CDR3 regions were amplified from RNA using iRepertoire nested multiplex PCR. TCRdb ran MiXCR on the multiplex PCR reads and lists one entry per CDR3 protein. Of more than 20,000 distinct CDR3 sequences in the sample, 20% to 25% are singletons; the top ten hold 13%. The sequenced material came from glioma tissue, nonneoplastic brain tissue, or PBMCs (not recorded which). All receptors derive from a human donor with low-grade glioma or glioblastoma, undergoing nonglioma brain surgery, or in good health (not recorded which).

By share, this clonotype ranks as medium-sized. The chain links TRBV25-1 to TRBJ1-5; D ambiguous. The V end was cut by 0 bases, the J end by 3 bases, with 6 bases between. This CDR3 is 14 amino acids long. The germline V gene encodes CDR1 MGHDK and CDR2 SYGVNS. The DNA for the CDR3 is TGTGCCAGCAGTGAATACACAGCCAATCAGCCCCAGCATTTT. This gives the protein CASSEYTANQPQHF.

The genes are TRBV3-1 and TRBJ2-1, with TRBD2 identical over 13 bases. The junction had 10 bases not matched to a gene; V was cut back by 2 bases and J by 9 bases. The germline CDR1 and CDR2 sequences are LGHDT and YNNKEL (reference sequence). The CDR3 sequence is 17 residues long. The CDR3 bases are TGTGCCAGCAGCCAACCGGGACTAGCGGGGCTTTCTGGTGAGCAGTTCTTC. It translates to CASSQPGLAGLSGEQFF.

The table lists this clonotype with a few counts. A much larger clone lies one base from this, so it may be a read error. The V call is TRBV7-9, the J call TRBJ2-1, with D unresolved. Germline assignment: CDR1 SEHNR and CDR2 FQNEAQ (reference sequence). There are 11 residues in the CDR3. The CDR3 sequence: CARSLSGEQFF. The CDR3 DNA reads TGTGCCCGCAGCTTAAGTGGGGAGCAGTTCTTC. Full variable domain (remainder filled in from reference TRBV7-9 and TRBJ2-1): DTGVSQNPRHKITKRGQNVTFRCDPISEHNRLYWYRQTLGQGPEFLTYFQNEAQLEKSRLLSDRFSAERPKGSFSTLEIQRTEQGDSAMYLCARSLSGEQFFGPGTRLTVL.

This clonotype was counted at least ten times. The chain links TRBV28 to TRBJ2-5, with TRBD1 matching 9 bases. Germline V gene data show CDR1 as MDHEN and CDR2 as SYDVKM. V lost 7 bases, J lost 2 bases, and 8 bases stayed unmatched. This CDR3 has 15 residues. The CDR3 DNA reads as TGTGCCAGCACCCCGGACAGGGGCCGTCAAGAGACCCAGTACTTC. It translates to CASTPDRGRQETQYF.

This clonotype has just a few counts. A read error may produce the germline difference seen at one junction end. V gene TRBV7-7 combines with J gene TRBJ2-5, with TRBD2 matching 8 bases. From germline, CDR1 is SSHAT and CDR2 FNYEAQ (reference sequence). CDR3 length: 14 amino acids. CDR3 sequence reads: CASSLYLAGETQYF. The CDR3 region has the DNA TGTGCTAGCAGCTTATACCTAGCGGGAGAGACCCAGTACTTC. Full variable domain (missing parts from reference TRBV7-7 and TRBJ2-5): GAGVSQSPRYKVTKRGQDVTLRCDPISSHATLYWYQQALGQGPEFLTYFNYEAQPDKSGLPSDRFSAERPEGSISTLTIQRTEQRDSAMYRCASSLYLAGETQYFGPGTRLLVL.

This clonotype appeared many times. This chain uses TRBV24-1 with TRBJ2-2, with TRBD2 identical over 9 bases. Germline V lookup: CDR1 KGHDR, CDR2 SFDVKD. This CDR3 has 13 amino acids. The V and J ends lost 10 bases and 9 bases, in that order; junction bases with no gene match: 8. This CDR3 reads CATGTSGYRELFF. CDR3 coding DNA: TGTGCCACAGGAACTAGCGGGTATAGGGAGCTGTTTTTT.

The J gene is TRBJ2-6, the V gene TRBV28; 8 nucleotides agree with TRBD2. The germline gives CDR1 MDHEN, CDR2 SYDVKM. V shed 6 bases and J 2 bases; nucleotides not matched to a gene: 6. This CDR3 region has 16 residues. The CDR3: CASSTAGEAGANVLTF. CDR3 nucleotide sequence: TGTGCCAGCAGCACAGCGGGGGAGGCTGGGGCCAACGTCCTGACTTTC.

The chain couples TRBV7-8 to TRBJ2-7, with 8 bases aligning to TRBD1. CDR1 and CDR2 (germline): SGHVS, FQNEAQ. There are 15 residues in the CDR3. Trimming took 0 bases from V and 5 from J; bases not matched to a gene: 6. The CDR3: CASSLAGTGGHEQYF. The CDR3 coding sequence is TGTGCCAGCAGCTTAGCGGGTACAGGGGGTCACGAGCAGTACTTC.

As to this clonotype: A read error is possible here, since a much larger clone lies one base away. The gene calls are TRBV20-1 and TRBJ1-6; unclear D gene. The CDR3 runs to 13 residues. CDR1 is DFQATT, CDR2 SNEGSKA, per germline (reference sequence). CDR3 bases: TGCAGTGGGAAGCCTCAATCGAATTCACCCCTCAACTTT. The encoded protein is CSGKPQSNSPLNF.